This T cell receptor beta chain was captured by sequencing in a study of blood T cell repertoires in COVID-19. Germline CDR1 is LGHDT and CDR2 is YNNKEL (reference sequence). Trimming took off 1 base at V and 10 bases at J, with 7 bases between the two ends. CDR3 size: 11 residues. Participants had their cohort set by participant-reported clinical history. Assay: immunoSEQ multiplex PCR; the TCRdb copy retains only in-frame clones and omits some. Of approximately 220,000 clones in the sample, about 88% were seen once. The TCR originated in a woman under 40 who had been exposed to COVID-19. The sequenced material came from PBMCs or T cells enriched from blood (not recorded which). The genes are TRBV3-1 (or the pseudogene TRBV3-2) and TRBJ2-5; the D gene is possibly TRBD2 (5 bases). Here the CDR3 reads CASSQVEGQYF. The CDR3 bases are TGTGCCAGCAGCCAAGTCGAGGGCCAGTACTTC.